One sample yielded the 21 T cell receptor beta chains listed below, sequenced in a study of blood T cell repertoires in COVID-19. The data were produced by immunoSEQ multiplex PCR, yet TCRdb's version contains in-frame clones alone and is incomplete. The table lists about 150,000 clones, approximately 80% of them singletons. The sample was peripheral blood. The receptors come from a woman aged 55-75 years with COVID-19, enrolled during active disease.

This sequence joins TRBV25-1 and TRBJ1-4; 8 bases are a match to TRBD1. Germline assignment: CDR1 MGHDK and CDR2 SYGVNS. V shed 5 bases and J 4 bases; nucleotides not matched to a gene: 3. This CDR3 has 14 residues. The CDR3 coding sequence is TGTGCCAGCAGTCCAGGGGGCCATAATGAAAAACTGTTTTTT. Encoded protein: CASSPGGHNEKLFF.

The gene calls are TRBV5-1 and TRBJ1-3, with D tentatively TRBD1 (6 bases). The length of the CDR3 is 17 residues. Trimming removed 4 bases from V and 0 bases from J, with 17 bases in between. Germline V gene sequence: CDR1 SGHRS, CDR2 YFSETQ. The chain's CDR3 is CASSLARDTSSGNTIYF. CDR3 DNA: TGCGCCAGCAGCCTAGCTAGGGACACCAGCTCTGGAAACACCATATATTTT.

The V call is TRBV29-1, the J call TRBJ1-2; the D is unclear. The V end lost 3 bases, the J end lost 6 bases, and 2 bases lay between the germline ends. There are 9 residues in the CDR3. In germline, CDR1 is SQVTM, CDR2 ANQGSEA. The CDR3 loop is CSVDNGYTF. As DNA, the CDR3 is TGCAGCGTTGATAATGGCTACACCTTC. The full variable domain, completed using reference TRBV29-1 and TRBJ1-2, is SAVISQKPSRDICQRGTSLTIQCQVDSQVTMMFWYRQQPGQSLTLIATANQGSEATYESGFVIDKFPISRPNLTFSTLTVSNMSPEDSSIYLCSVDNGYTFGSGTRLTVV.

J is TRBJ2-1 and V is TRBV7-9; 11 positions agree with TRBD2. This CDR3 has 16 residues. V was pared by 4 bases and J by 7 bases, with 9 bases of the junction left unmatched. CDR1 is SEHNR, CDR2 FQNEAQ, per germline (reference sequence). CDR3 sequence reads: CASSSQLAGAKNEQFF. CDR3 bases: TGTGCCAGCAGCTCTCAACTAGCGGGAGCCAAGAATGAGCAGTTCTTC.

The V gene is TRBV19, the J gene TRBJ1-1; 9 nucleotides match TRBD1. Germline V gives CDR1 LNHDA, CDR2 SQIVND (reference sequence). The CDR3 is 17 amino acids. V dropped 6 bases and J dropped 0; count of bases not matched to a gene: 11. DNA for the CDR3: TGTGCCAGTAGCCACAGGACAGGGGCTCTCATGAACACTGAAGCTTTCTTT. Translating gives CASSHRTGALMNTEAFF.

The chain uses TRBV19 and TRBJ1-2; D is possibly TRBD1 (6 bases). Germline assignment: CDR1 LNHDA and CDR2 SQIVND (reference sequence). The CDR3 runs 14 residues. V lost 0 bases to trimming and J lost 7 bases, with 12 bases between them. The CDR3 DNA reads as TGTGCCAGTAGTATAGATACAGGGACCAGTGGCTACACCTTC. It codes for CASSIDTGTSGYTF.

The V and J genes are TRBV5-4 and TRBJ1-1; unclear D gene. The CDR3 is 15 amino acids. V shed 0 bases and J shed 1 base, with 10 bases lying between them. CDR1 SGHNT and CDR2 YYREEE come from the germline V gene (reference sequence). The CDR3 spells CASSLVVGSNTEAFF. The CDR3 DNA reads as TGTGCCAGCAGCTTGGTTGTGGGCTCGAACACTGAAGCTTTCTTT.

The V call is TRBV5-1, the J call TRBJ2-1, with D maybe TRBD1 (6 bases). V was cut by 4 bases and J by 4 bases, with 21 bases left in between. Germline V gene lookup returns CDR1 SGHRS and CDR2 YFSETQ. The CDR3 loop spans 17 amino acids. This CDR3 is CASSAGQGGLLYNEQFF. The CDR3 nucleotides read TGCGCCAGCAGCGCGGGCCAAGGGGGTTTATTGTACAATGAGCAGTTCTTC.

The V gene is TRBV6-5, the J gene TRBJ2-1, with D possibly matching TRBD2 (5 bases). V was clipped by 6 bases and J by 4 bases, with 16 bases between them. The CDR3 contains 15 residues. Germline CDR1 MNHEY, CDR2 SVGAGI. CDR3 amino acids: CASSFGLIGYNEQFF. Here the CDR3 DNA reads TGTGCCAGCAGCTTCGGACTGATTGGGTACAATGAGCAGTTCTTC.

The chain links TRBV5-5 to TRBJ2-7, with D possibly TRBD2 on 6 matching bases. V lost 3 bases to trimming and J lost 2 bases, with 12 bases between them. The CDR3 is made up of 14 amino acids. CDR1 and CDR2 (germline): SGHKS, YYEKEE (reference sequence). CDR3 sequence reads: CASSSGLPTYEQYF. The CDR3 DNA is TGTGCCAGCAGCTCGGGACTGCCAACCTACGAGCAGTACTTC.

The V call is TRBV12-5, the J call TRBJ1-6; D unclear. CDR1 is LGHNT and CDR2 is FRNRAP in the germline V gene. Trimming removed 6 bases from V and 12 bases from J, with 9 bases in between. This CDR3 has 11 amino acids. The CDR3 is CASGYSGPLHF. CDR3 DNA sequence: TGTGCTAGTGGCTACAGCGGACCCCTCCACTTT.

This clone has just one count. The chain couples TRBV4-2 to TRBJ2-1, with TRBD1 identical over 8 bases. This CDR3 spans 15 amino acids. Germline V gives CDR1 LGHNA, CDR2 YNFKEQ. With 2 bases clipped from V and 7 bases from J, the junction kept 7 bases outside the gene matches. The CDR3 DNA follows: TGTGCCAGCAGCCAAAAGCGGACAGGGTTGAATGAGCAGTTCTTC. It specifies CASSQKRTGLNEQFF.

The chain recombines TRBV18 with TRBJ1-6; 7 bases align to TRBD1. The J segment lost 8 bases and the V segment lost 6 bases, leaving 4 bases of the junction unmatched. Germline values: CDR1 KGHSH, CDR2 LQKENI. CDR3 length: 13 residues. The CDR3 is CASSLDRDSPLHF. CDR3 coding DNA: TGTGCCAGCTCTCTAGACAGGGATTCACCCCTCCACTTT.

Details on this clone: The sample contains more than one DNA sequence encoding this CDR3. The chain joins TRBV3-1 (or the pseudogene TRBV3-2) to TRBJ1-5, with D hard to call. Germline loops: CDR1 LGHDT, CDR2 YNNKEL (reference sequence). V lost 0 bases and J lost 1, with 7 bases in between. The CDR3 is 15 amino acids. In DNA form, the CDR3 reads TGTGCCAGCAGCCAAGATCCGGGGAGCAATCAGCCCCAGCATTTT. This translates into CASSQDPGSNQPQHF.

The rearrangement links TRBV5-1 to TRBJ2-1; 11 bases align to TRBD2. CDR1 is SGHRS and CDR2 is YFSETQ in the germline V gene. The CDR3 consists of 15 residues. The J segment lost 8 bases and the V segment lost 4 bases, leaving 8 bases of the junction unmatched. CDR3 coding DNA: TGCGCCAGCAGCATGGGACTAGCGGTTTGGGATGAGCAGTTCTTC. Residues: CASSMGLAVWDEQFF.

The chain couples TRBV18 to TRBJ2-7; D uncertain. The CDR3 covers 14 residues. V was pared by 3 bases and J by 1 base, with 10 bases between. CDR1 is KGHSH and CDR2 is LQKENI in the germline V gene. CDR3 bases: TGTGCCAGCTCACCGATCCGCTATTCCTACGAGCAGTACTTC. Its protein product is CASSPIRYSYEQYF.

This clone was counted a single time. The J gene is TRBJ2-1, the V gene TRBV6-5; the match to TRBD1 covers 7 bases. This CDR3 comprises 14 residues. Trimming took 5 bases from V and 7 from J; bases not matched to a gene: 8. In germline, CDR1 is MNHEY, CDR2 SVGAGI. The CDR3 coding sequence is TGTGCCAGCAGTAATCCGGGACAGTTAAATGAGCAGTTCTTC. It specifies CASSNPGQLNEQFF.

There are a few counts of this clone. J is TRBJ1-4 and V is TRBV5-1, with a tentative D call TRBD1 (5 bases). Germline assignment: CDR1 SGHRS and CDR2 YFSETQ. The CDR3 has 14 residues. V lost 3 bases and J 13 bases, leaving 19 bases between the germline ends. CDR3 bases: TGCGCCAGCAGCTCCGACAGCAGTGGCCCCGGACTGTTTTTT. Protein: CASSSDSSGPGLFF.

CDR3 DNA sequence: TGTGCCAGTAGTAACCAGGGTTCTGGAAACACCATATATTTT. Translating gives CASSNQGSGNTIYF. V gene TRBV19 combines with J gene TRBJ1-3, with D possibly TRBD1 on 5 matching bases. The V end lost 4 bases, the J end lost 1 base, and 8 bases lay between the germline ends. CDR3 length: 14 amino acids. In germline, CDR1 is LNHDA, CDR2 SQIVND (reference sequence).

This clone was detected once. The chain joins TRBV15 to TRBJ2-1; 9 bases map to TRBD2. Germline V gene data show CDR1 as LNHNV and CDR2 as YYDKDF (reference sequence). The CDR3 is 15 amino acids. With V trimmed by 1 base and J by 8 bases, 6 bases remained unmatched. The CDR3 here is CATSRVAGARDEQFF. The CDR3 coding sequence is TGTGCCACCAGCAGAGTAGCGGGGGCGCGCGATGAGCAGTTCTTC.

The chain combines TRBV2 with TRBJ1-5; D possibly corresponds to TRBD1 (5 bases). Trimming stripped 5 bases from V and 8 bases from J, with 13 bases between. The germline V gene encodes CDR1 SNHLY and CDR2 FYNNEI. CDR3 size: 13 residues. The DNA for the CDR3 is TGTGCCAGCAGTCTTGGAGGGGAGAAGCCCCAGCATTTT. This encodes CASSLGGEKPQHF.